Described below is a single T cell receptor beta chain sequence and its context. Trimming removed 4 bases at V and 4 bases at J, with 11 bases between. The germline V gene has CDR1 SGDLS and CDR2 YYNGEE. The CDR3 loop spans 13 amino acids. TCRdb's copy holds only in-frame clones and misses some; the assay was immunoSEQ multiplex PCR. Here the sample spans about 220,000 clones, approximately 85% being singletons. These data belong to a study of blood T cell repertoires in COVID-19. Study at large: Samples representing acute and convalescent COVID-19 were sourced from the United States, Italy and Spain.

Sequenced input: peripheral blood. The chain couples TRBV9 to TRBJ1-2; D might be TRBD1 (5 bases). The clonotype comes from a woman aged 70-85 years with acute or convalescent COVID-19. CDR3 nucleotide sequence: TGTGCCAGCAGCTCGACAGTTACCTATGGCTACACCTTC. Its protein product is CASSSTVTYGYTF.